This T cell receptor beta chain was retrieved from a study of response to subunit inactivated influenza vaccine. The CDR3 runs 15 residues. TCRdb re-derived calls from the RT-PCR reads in MiXCR, one entry per CDR3 protein. The sample consists of roughly 630,000 distinct CDR3 sequences, around 15% of them appearing once. This clonotype was seen only a few times. Source: PBMCs from blood, taken 14 to 15 days before vaccination. The genes are TRBV21-1 and TRBJ1-4; the D call TRBD1 from the table was never checked on the DNA. TRBV21-1 is marked as a pseudogene. The receptor was derived from a man aged 45-60 years who received an inactivated influenza vaccine. In nucleotides, the CDR3 is TGTGCCAGCAGCAAAGACGACAGGGTTAATGAAAAACTGTTTTTT. Amino acid sequence: CASSKDDRVNEKLFF.